This section outlines one TCR beta chain sequence together with its context. No cognate antigen has been identified for it. Base-call qualities are not available, and no considerably larger clone is one nucleotide away. The CDR3 measures 13 amino acids from cysteine to phenylalanine. Of the read, only the CDR3 DNA is kept; its 39 bases are in frame from base 1. CDR1 and CDR2 (SQVTM, ANQGSEA) derive from the germline V gene. V is cut by 3 bases and J by 3 bases, and the space between the germline ends is 10 bases. The CDR3 regions of human TCRbeta chains were analyzed by immunosequencing. Turning to the authors' computational methods: TCRs in the repertoires were matched against a reference library of SARS-CoV-2-specific TCRs that had been generated with the MIRA antigen-specificity platform. Breadth was defined as the fraction of unique TCRs that were SARS-CoV-2-associated. Depth was defined as the fraction of total T cells that were SARS-CoV-2-associated. Using the MIRA data, each spike-specific TCR was mapped to the spike region that the TCR reacts to and placed in a CD4 or CD8 class. Log10-transformed breadth and depth values were compared by one-way ANOVA with Sidak's multiple comparisons tests. As stored in TCRdb, this immuneACCESS dataset retains in-frame rearrangements with V and J assigned. A fraction of the clones does not appear; measured against another copy, unresolved V genes explain less than half of the discrepancy, and the remainder lacks a known reason. V, J and clone size reflect that table, while D and trimming were determined from the DNA. The sample contains 89,000 or so clones, 90% to 95% of them found a single time. Approximately 10% of the sample comes from the top ten.

Taken with the paper, the label for time point translates to: about 28 days (+/-7) after the second vaccine dose. Because spike-specific TCR depth and breadth did not differ between the two schedules, AZD1222 recipients who got a second dose at roughly 4 weeks were pooled with those who got a second dose at roughly 12 weeks. Samples from vaccinated people were obtained from the UK trials COV001 and COV002, which included a single-blind randomized controlled phase 2/3 trial of AZD1222 (ChAdOx1 nCoV-19) in healthy adults. Trial participant PBMC samples were collected at day 0 and day 28 after the second dose for TCRbeta chain sequencing. These data come from a study of T cell responses to AZD1222 COVID-19 vaccine (dated by TCRdb to the early 2020s). Broadly, across the study: A total of about 240 trial participants underwent TCR sequencing, of whom around 200 received two doses of AZD1222 and around 26 received two doses of the MenACWY control vaccine. Trial participants were enrolled by age into subgroups of 18-55, 56-69 and 70-plus years, and 148, 28 and 57 TCR-sequenced participants, respectively, were included in these subgroups.

Broader findings and caveats from the paper: After two AZD1222 doses, both the breadth and the depth of spike-specific TCRs were significantly higher than at day 0 and than in MenACWY recipients. Nearly half of unique spike-specific TCRs reportedly recognized epitopes outside regions mutated in the B.1.351 and B.1.1.7 variants. In the small 56-69-year group, the increase in depth fell short of significance, most likely because of low power. Participants were mostly white British, with more females than males. The authors suggested clonal diversity may have been underestimated. Conclusions about previously exposed vaccinees are limited because only five to seven AZD1222 recipients were SARS-CoV-2 seropositive at baseline. Vaccine-associated CD4 TCRs spanned the whole spike protein, with dominant responses in regions 160-218 and 743-854. Because no samples from the day 14 peak response were available, repertoires could be characterized only after the peak T cell response.

The V gene is TRBV29-1 and the J gene is TRBJ2-3; a tentative D match to TRBD2 spans 6 bases. Sequencing used peripheral blood, obtained 28 days after the second AZD1222 dose. This receptor was identified in an adult who received the AZD1222 COVID-19 vaccine. The sequence in DNA is TGCAGCGTTGACTTGGGGGGAACAGATACGCAGTATTTT. Translated, this gives CSVDLGGTDTQYF.